These 29 T cell receptor beta chains share one sample of origin, sequenced in a study of Siglec-9 on CD8 T cells in melanoma. Method: immunoSEQ multiplex PCR; TCRdb's copy keeps in-frame clones and lacks some. The sample lists more than 25,000 clones; about 80% were seen once. The specimen was Siglec-9- CD8+ T cells sorted from blood. The receptors were gathered from a human donor in good health.

The chain employs TRBV15 and TRBJ1-4, with 7 bases identical to TRBD1. CDR3 length: 14 amino acids. After removal of 3 bases from V and 6 bases from J, the junction contained 4 bases not matched to a gene. Germline-derived CDR1 and CDR2 are LNHNV and YYDKDF (reference sequence). The CDR3 nucleotides read TGTGCCACCAGCAGCAGTACAGGGGATGAAAAACTGTTTTTT. Translation: CATSSSTGDEKLFF. Together with reference TRBV15 and TRBJ1-4, the CDR3 gives the full variable domain: DAMVIQNPRYQVTQFGKPVTLSCSQTLNHNVMYWYQQKSSQAPKLLFHYYDKDFNNEADTPDNFQSRRPNTSFCFLDIRSPGLGDTAMYLCATSSSTGDEKLFFGSGTQLSVL.

The chain carries TRBV7-9 and TRBJ1-4; D is uncertain. The CDR3 is made up of 16 amino acids. Trimming pared 5 bases from V and 3 bases from J, leaving 16 bases between. In germline, CDR1 is SEHNR, CDR2 FQNEAQ (reference sequence). DNA of the CDR3: TGTGCCAGCAGCGACGGGTGGAGCCAATCTAATGAAAAACTGTTTTTT. This codes for CASSDGWSQSNEKLFF.

This sequence joins TRBV6-5 and TRBJ1-4; 7 nucleotides agree with TRBD1. Germline V gives CDR1 MNHEY, CDR2 SVGAGI. J lost 5 bases, V lost 11 bases, and 11 bases had no gene match. CDR3 length: 14 amino acids. CDR3 bases: TGTGCCTCCGCCCCCTGGACAGGAAATGAAAAACTGTTTTTT. Translating gives CASAPWTGNEKLFF.

This clone was picked up a small number of times. The chain uses TRBV29-1 and TRBJ2-1, with 9 bases that match TRBD2. Looked up from germline, CDR1 is SQVTM and CDR2 is ANQGSEA. V lost 1 base and J lost 0; bases outside the gene matches: 7. This CDR3 contains 17 residues. The CDR3 sequence is CSVEGVDSGSSYNEQFF. The CDR3 nucleotides read TGCAGCGTTGAAGGGGTTGATAGCGGGAGCTCCTACAATGAGCAGTTCTTC.

The chain uses TRBV28 and TRBJ2-7; TRBD1 matches at 8 bases. The germline CDR1 and CDR2 sequences are MDHEN and SYDVKM. The CDR3 sequence is 15 residues long. Losses at the gene ends were 10 bases for V and 1 base for J; bases not matched to a gene: 12. The DNA for the CDR3 is TGTGCCACCGAACCCCAGGGGGCGAAATCCTACGAGCAGTACTTC. This sequence encodes CATEPQGAKSYEQYF.

The J gene is TRBJ1-2, the V gene TRBV30; a weak D match, TRBD1 (5 bases). The germline V gene encodes CDR1 GTSNPN and CDR2 SVGIG (reference sequence). The CDR3 is 17 amino acids. The V and J ends lost 2 bases and 7 bases respectively, with 26 bases between them. CDR3 residues: CAWSLILRTGPPRGYTF. The CDR3 nucleotides read TGTGCCTGGAGTTTAATCTTAAGAACAGGCCCCCCTCGTGGCTACACCTTC.

The V and J genes are TRBV7-3 and TRBJ1-5; D is undetermined. This CDR3 region has 17 residues. The germline V and J ends were trimmed by 5 bases and 1 base, with 18 bases remaining between them. Germline V gene data show CDR1 as SGHTA and CDR2 as FQGTGA. CDR3 loop: CASSRSRRAQSNQPQHF. Written as DNA, the CDR3 is TGTGCCAGCAGCCGGTCCCGAAGGGCACAGAGCAATCAGCCCCAGCATTTT.

The chain recombines TRBV9 with TRBJ2-1, with D perhaps assigned TRBD1 or TRBD2 (6 bases each). Trimming removed 0 bases from V and 8 bases from J, with 18 bases in between. This CDR3 region has 16 residues. Germline lookup yields CDR1 SGDLS and CDR2 YYNGEE. For the CDR3, the DNA is TGTGCCAGCAGCGTAGCTAGCGTGGGGGCTAGGGATGAGCAGTTCTTC. It specifies CASSVASVGARDEQFF.

CDR3 in DNA: TGTGCCAGTAGTAAAACTAGCGGGAGGGCCCAAGATACGCAGTATTTT. Residues: CASSKTSGRAQDTQYF. The chain employs TRBV19 and TRBJ2-3; TRBD2 agrees at 13 bases. The CDR3 extends over 16 amino acids. Trimming at V came to 4 bases and at J to 5 bases, leaving 6 bases not matched to a gene. The germline CDR1 and CDR2 sequences are LNHDA and SQIVND (reference sequence). Drawing the rest from reference TRBV19 and TRBJ2-3, the complete variable domain is DGGITQSPKYLFRKEGQNVTLSCEQNLNHDAMYWYRQDPGQGLRLIYYSQIVNDFQKGDIAEGYSVSREKKESFPLTVTSAQKNPTAFYLCASSKTSGRAQDTQYFGPGTRLTVL.

The chain is built from TRBV9 and TRBJ1-6, with 10 positions matching TRBD1. Germline values: CDR1 SGDLS, CDR2 YYNGEE. The CDR3 runs 16 residues. The junction had 8 bases not matched to a gene; V was cut back by 4 bases and J by 7 bases. The CDR3 loop is CASSRMDRGSNSPLHF. DNA of the CDR3: TGTGCCAGCAGCAGGATGGACAGGGGGTCAAATTCACCCCTCCACTTT.

This chain links TRBV7-9 with TRBJ2-5, with 8 bases fitting TRBD1. In germline, CDR1 is SEHNR, CDR2 FQNEAQ (reference sequence). The V segment lost 6 bases and the J segment 4 bases; nucleotides outside the gene matches: 7. The CDR3 has 14 residues. The CDR3 region has the DNA TGTGCCAGCAGAACAGGGGGGTTCGGAGAGACCCAGTACTTC. It yields the protein CASRTGGFGETQYF.

This rearrangement joins TRBV27 to TRBJ2-3, with 8 bases fitting TRBD1. V gave up 6 bases and J gave up 11 bases; unmatched junction bases: 7. Germline CDR1 MNHEY, CDR2 SMNVEV (reference sequence). The CDR3 is 12 amino acids. The CDR3 loop reads CASSPGGRGQYF. CDR3 bases: TGTGCCAGCAGCCCAGGGGGCAGAGGGCAGTATTTT.

The V call is TRBV30, the J call TRBJ2-5; TRBD2 matches 13 bases. V dropped 4 bases and J dropped 5; count of bases not matched to a gene: 7. The CDR3 contains 15 residues. Germline V gives CDR1 GTSNPN, CDR2 SVGIG (reference sequence). CDR3 amino acids: CAWNPGLAGVETQYF. The CDR3, as DNA: TGTGCCTGGAACCCAGGACTAGCGGGAGTTGAGACCCAGTACTTC.

V and J are TRBV27 and TRBJ1-1; a possible D gene is TRBD1 (5 bases). CDR3 size: 13 residues. The germline V gene has CDR1 MNHEY and CDR2 SMNVEV (reference sequence). V was trimmed by 2 bases and J by 5 bases, leaving 9 bases between them. In DNA, the CDR3 is TGTGCCAGCAGTTTACAGGGTGGGACTGAAGCTTTCTTT. Its translation is CASSLQGGTEAFF.

V usage is TRBV7-9 and J usage is TRBJ2-5, with D perhaps TRBD2 (5 bases). Germline CDR1 and CDR2: SEHNR and FQNEAQ (reference sequence). CDR3 length equals 17 residues. The ends were cut back, 1 base at V and 1 base at J, with 16 bases in the middle. CDR3 DNA: TGTGCCAGCAGCTTAGGCCGGGTACTAGGACTCCAAGAGACCCAGTACTTC. Its translation: CASSLGRVLGLQETQYF. The whole variable domain, filled in from reference TRBV7-9 and TRBJ2-5, reads DTGVSQNPRHKITKRGQNVTFRCDPISEHNRLYWYRQTLGQGPEFLTYFQNEAQLEKSRLLSDRFSAERPKGSFSTLEIQRTEQGDSAMYLCASSLGRVLGLQETQYFGPGTRLLVL.

The chain combines TRBV5-6 with TRBJ1-3, with 7 bases lining up with TRBD1. CDR1 and CDR2 (germline): SGHDT, YYEEEE. The CDR3 length is 16 residues. V was clipped by 4 bases and J by 2 bases; unmatched bases: 9. Written as DNA, the CDR3 is TGTGCCAGCAGCCCCGTGGCAGGGGGGACTGGAAACACCATATATTTT. The encoded protein is CASSPVAGGTGNTIYF.

This chain connects TRBV9 to TRBJ2-1; possible D gene TRBD2, 5 bases. Trimming took off 0 bases at V and 7 bases at J, with 11 bases between the two ends. Germline V gene sequence: CDR1 SGDLS, CDR2 YYNGEE. The CDR3 spans 14 residues. The CDR3: CASSVDRGSNEQFF. The CDR3 bases are TGTGCCAGCAGCGTAGATCGGGGTTCGAATGAGCAGTTCTTC.

The chain has TRBV4-2 and TRBJ2-3; tentative D call: TRBD2 (5 bases). Germline values: CDR1 LGHNA, CDR2 YNFKEQ. The V end was cut by 4 bases, the J end by 0 bases, with 11 bases between. This CDR3 comprises 15 residues. The CDR3 loop reads CASSPPGGSTDTQYF. The CDR3 DNA reads as TGTGCCAGCAGCCCCCCTGGCGGGAGCACAGATACGCAGTATTTT.

The CDR3 reads CAISESMSGLAGDTQYF. CDR3 coding DNA: TGTGCCATCAGTGAGTCGATGTCTGGACTAGCGGGGGATACGCAGTATTTT. V usage is TRBV10-3 and J usage is TRBJ2-3, with TRBD2 matching 12 bases. Trimming removed 0 bases from V and 6 bases from J; junction bases left unmatched: 7. Germline V gives CDR1 ENHRY, CDR2 SYGVKD. This CDR3 region has 17 residues.

V usage is TRBV4-1 and J usage is TRBJ2-7; D is unclear. Germline CDR1 MGHRA, CDR2 YSYEKL. Deletions cut 1 base from V and 0 bases from J, with 13 bases between. The CDR3 covers 16 residues. The chain's CDR3 is CASSQGAGRSSYEQYF. The CDR3 DNA reads as TGCGCCAGCAGCCAAGGGGCTGGTCGGAGCTCCTACGAGCAGTACTTC.

The chain joins TRBV5-6 to TRBJ2-7, with TRBD1 identical over 7 bases. CDR1 is SGHDT and CDR2 is YYEEEE in the germline V gene. V lost 3 bases, J lost 0 bases, and 6 bases stayed unmatched. CDR3 size: 15 residues. The CDR3 loop is CASSSWTGFSYEQYV. As DNA, the CDR3 is TGTGCCAGCAGCTCCTGGACAGGATTCTCCTACGAGCAGTACGTC.

This CDR3 is CASSPQDRVRIDEQFF. Written as DNA, the CDR3 is TGTGCCAGCTCACCTCAGGACAGGGTGCGAATCGATGAGCAGTTCTTC. The rearrangement uses TRBV18 and TRBJ2-1; 8 nucleotides line up with TRBD1. Germline V lookup: CDR1 KGHSH, CDR2 LQKENI. Unmatched junction bases numbered 12, after V lost 3 bases and J lost 8 bases. The CDR3 is 16 residues long.

This chain connects TRBV7-9 to TRBJ2-1; D not certain. Germline V lookup: CDR1 SEHNR, CDR2 FQNEAQ (reference sequence). Trimming took 1 base from V and 5 from J, leaving 3 bases between them. The CDR3 consists of 12 residues. The CDR3 loop is CASSLGDNEQFF. Written as DNA, the CDR3 is TGTGCCAGCAGCTTAGGGGACAATGAGCAGTTCTTC. Variable domain in full (rest from reference TRBV7-9 and TRBJ2-1): DTGVSQNPRHKITKRGQNVTFRCDPISEHNRLYWYRQTLGQGPEFLTYFQNEAQLEKSRLLSDRFSAERPKGSFSTLEIQRTEQGDSAMYLCASSLGDNEQFFGPGTRLTVL.

The genes are TRBV7-2 and TRBJ1-2, with a possible D match to TRBD1 (6 bases). Germline CDR1 reads SGHTA; CDR2 reads FQGNSA. This CDR3 is built from 14 residues. The V end lost 0 bases, the J end lost 6 bases, and 11 bases lay between the germline ends. CDR3 loop: CASSLATQGHGYTF. CDR3 sequence (DNA): TGTGCCAGCAGCTTAGCGACTCAGGGGCATGGCTACACCTTC.

This chain links TRBV10-2 with TRBJ1-2; 7 nucleotides agree with TRBD1. This CDR3 is built from 15 residues. The V segment lost 0 bases and the J segment 4 bases; nucleotides outside the gene matches: 5. CDR1 and CDR2 (germline): WSHSY, SAAADI. CDR3 residues: CASSESTGKGYGYTF. CDR3 in DNA: TGCGCCAGCAGTGAGTCGACAGGGAAAGGCTATGGCTACACCTTC.

This clone has just one count. The rearrangement uses TRBV2 and TRBJ2-7, with a tentative D call TRBD1 (5 bases). V lost 0 bases, J lost 0 bases, and 15 bases lay in between. CDR1 and CDR2 from the germline V gene are SNHLY and FYNNEI. There are 17 residues in the CDR3. The CDR3 DNA reads as TGTGCCAGCAGTGAAGCGCTTCTTGGGGCAAACTCCTACGAGCAGTACTTC. Its protein is CASSEALLGANSYEQYF.

This chain links TRBV27 with TRBJ2-7; TRBD2 matches 8 bases. This CDR3 is built from 13 residues. Germline CDR1 and CDR2: MNHEY and SMNVEV (reference sequence). V lost 3 bases and J lost 3; bases outside the gene matches: 1. The CDR3 sequence: CASSFGRDYEQYF. CDR3 sequence (DNA): TGTGCCAGCAGTTTCGGGAGGGACTACGAGCAGTACTTC.

The J gene is TRBJ1-1, the V gene TRBV19; D unresolved. Per germline, CDR1 LNHDA and CDR2 SQIVND (reference sequence). V lost 3 bases, J lost 7 bases, and 12 bases lay in between. There are 13 residues in the CDR3. The CDR3 DNA reads TGTGCCAGTAGTATTGACGATTATGGTGAAGCTTTCTTT. Protein product: CASSIDDYGEAFF.

The rearrangement uses TRBV19 and TRBJ1-4; no definite D call. V was shortened by 5 bases and J by 2 bases, with 12 bases between the two germline ends. Germline CDR1 reads LNHDA; CDR2 reads SQIVND (reference sequence). CDR3 length: 15 residues. The CDR3 region is CASSALGSTNEKLFF. Here the CDR3 DNA reads TGTGCCAGTAGTGCCTTGGGGTCCACTAATGAAAAACTGTTTTTT.